This T cell receptor (beta chain) was captured by sequencing in a study of early T cells in non-severe SARS-CoV-2 infection. This clonotype was seen only a few times. TCRdb re-called the 5' RACE reads through MiXCR, storing one row per CDR3 protein. The sample consists of about 29,000 distinct CDR3 sequences, about 5% of them appearing once. Sequencing was done on a sample of whole blood. The sequence derives from an adult who was a healthcare worker with PCR-confirmed SARS-CoV-2 infection or an uninfected control (not recorded which).

The CDR3 loop reads CASSTSGTSVDEQFF. The CDR3 bases are TGTGCCAGTAGTACATCCGGGACTAGCGTCGATGAGCAGTTCTTC. The genes are TRBV19 and TRBJ2-1; 10 nucleotides line up with TRBD2. Per germline, CDR1 LNHDA and CDR2 SQIVND (reference sequence). This CDR3 is 15 amino acids long. V lost 4 bases, J lost 8 bases, and 8 bases stayed unmatched. Together with reference TRBV19 and TRBJ2-1, the CDR3 gives the full variable domain: DGGITQSPKYLFRKEGQNVTLSCEQNLNHDAMYWYRQDPGQGLRLIYYSQIVNDFQKGDIAEGYSVSREKKESFPLTVTSAQKNPTAFYLCASSTSGTSVDEQFFGPGTRLTVL.